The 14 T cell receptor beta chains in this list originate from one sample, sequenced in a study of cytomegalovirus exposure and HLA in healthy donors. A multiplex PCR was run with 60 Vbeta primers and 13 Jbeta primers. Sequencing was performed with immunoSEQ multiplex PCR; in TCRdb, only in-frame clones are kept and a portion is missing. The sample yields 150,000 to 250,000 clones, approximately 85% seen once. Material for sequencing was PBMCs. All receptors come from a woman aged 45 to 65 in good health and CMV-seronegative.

In nucleotides, the CDR3 is TGTGCCAGCAGTTTATCAGGGGCCAGTTTCTCCTATAATTCACCCCTCCACTTT. It translates to CASSLSGASFSYNSPLHF. V is TRBV27 and J is TRBJ1-6; D is possibly TRBD1 (5 bases). The germline V and J ends were trimmed by 0 bases and 0 bases, with 12 bases remaining between them. The length of the CDR3 is 18 residues. Per the germline V gene, CDR1 is MNHEY and CDR2 is SMNVEV (reference sequence).

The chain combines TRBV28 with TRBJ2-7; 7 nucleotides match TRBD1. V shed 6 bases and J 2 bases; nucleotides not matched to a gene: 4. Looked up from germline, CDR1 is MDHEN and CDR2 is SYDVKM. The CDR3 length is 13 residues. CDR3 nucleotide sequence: TGTGCCAGCAGATCCGGGACAGCCTACGAGCAGTACTTC. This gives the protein CASRSGTAYEQYF.

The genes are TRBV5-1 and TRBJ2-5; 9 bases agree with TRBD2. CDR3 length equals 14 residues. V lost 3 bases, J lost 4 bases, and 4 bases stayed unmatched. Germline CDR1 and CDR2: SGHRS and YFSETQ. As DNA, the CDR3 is TGCGCCAGCAGCTACACGACTAGCGGAGAGACCCAGTACTTC. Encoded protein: CASSYTTSGETQYF.

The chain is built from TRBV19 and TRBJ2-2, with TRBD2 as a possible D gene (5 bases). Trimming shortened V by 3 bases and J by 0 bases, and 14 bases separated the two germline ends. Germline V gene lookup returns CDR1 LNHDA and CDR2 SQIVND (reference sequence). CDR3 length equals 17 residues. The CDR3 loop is CASSMAGILPNTGELFF. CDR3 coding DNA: TGTGCCAGTAGTATGGCCGGGATACTTCCGAACACCGGGGAGCTGTTTTTT.

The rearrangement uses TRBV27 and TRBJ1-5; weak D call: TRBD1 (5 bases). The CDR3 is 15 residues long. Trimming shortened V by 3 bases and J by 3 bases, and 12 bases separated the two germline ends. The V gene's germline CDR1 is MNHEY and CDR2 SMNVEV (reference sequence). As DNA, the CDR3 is TGTGCCAGCAGTTTCCGACAGAGCCACAATCAGCCCCAGCATTTT. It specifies CASSFRQSHNQPQHF.

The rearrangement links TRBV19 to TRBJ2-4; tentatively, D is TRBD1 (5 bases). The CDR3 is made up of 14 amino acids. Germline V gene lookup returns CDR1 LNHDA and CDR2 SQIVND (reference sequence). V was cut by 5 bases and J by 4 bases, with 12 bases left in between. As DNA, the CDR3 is TGTGCCAGTAGTGTACAAAGGGGAAAAAACATTCAGTACTTC. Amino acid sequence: CASSVQRGKNIQYF.

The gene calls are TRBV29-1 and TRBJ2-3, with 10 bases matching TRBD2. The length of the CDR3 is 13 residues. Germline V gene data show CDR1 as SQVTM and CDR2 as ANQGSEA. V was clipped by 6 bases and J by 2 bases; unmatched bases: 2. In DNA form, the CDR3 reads TGCAGCGTCGGACTAGCGGACACAGATACGCAGTATTTT. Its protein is CSVGLADTDTQYF.

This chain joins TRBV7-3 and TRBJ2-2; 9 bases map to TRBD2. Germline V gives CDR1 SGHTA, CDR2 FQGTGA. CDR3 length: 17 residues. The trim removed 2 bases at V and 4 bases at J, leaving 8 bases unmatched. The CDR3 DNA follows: TGTGCCAGCAGCTTACTTAGCGGGAGCGGCGGCACCGGGGAGCTGTTTTTT. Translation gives CASSLLSGSGGTGELFF.

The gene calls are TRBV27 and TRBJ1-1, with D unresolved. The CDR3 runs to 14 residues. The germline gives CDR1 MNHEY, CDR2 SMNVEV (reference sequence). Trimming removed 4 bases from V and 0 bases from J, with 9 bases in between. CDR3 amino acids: CASSSPTLNTEAFF. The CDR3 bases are TGTGCCAGCAGTTCCCCGACACTGAACACTGAAGCTTTCTTT.

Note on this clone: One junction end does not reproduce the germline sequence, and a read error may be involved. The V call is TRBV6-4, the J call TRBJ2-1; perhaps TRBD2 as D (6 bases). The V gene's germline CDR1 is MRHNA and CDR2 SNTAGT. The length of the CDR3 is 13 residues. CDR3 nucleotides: TGTGCCAGCAGTCCGAATTGGGGACTCGCCCCCGTCTTC. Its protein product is CASSPNWGLAPVF.

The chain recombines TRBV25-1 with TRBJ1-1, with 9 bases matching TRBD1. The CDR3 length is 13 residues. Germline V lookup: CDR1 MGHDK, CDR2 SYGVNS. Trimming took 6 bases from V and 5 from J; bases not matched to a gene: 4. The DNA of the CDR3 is TGTGCCAGCAGGGGACAGGGAGGGACTGAAGCTTTCTTT. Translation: CASRGQGGTEAFF.

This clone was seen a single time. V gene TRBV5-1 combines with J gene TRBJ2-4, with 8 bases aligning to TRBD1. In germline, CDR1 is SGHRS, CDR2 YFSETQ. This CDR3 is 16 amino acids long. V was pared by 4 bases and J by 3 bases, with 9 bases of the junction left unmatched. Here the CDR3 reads CASSPGTGGRKNIQYF. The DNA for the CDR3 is TGCGCCAGCAGCCCGGGGACAGGCGGTCGCAAAAACATTCAGTACTTC.

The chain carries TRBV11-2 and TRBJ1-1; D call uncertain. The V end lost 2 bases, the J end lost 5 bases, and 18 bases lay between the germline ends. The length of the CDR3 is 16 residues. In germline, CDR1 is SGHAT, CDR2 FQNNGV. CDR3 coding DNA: TGTGCCAGCAGCTTAAGCTTCGTGAGTCTAGTAACTGAAGCTTTCTTT. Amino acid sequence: CASSLSFVSLVTEAFF. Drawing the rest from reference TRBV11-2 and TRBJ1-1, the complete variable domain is EAGVAQSPRYKIIEKRQSVAFWCNPISGHATLYWYQQILGQGPKLLIQFQNNGVVDDSQLPKDRFSAERLKGVDSTLKIQPAKLEDSAVYLCASSLSFVSLVTEAFFGQGTRLTVV.

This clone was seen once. The CDR3 is CASTRQGLMNTEAFF. For the CDR3, the DNA is TGTGCCAGCACTCGACAGGGGCTCATGAACACTGAAGCTTTCTTT. V is TRBV6-1 and J is TRBJ1-1, with TRBD1 matching 8 bases. CDR1 and CDR2 (germline): MNHNS, SASEGT. The CDR3 extends over 15 amino acids. V dropped 7 bases and J dropped 0; count of bases not matched to a gene: 7.